This T cell receptor beta chain originates from a study of cytomegalovirus exposure and HLA in healthy donors. At the level of the study: Earlier work reported around 110 million unique TCR beta sequences from 180 million or so T cells.

A note on this clone: What it binds is unknown.

In the PCR, 60 Vbeta and 13 Jbeta primers were used. The assay was immunoSEQ multiplex PCR, and TCRdb's table has in-frame clones only and misses some. The sample records roughly 150,000 clones, roughly 80% being singletons. General observations from the study: Later on, an analysis tied about 17,000 TCR beta sequences to HLA alleles at 0.05 false discovery rate. HLA restriction was apparent for most CMV-associated TCR beta chains in a later analysis.

This clonotype was sampled from a young man in good health and CMV-seronegative. Sequenced: PBMCs.

CDR3 nucleotides: TGTGCCAGCAGCTCCGAGACTAGCGGGAGGGTCACCGGGGAGCTGTTTTTT. Translated, it gives CASSSETSGRVTGELFF. The V and J genes are TRBV7-9 and TRBJ2-2; 14 nucleotides match TRBD2. CDR1 is SEHNR and CDR2 is FQNEAQ in the germline V gene (reference sequence). This CDR3 region has 17 residues. V gave up 4 bases and J gave up 4 bases; unmatched junction bases: 5.